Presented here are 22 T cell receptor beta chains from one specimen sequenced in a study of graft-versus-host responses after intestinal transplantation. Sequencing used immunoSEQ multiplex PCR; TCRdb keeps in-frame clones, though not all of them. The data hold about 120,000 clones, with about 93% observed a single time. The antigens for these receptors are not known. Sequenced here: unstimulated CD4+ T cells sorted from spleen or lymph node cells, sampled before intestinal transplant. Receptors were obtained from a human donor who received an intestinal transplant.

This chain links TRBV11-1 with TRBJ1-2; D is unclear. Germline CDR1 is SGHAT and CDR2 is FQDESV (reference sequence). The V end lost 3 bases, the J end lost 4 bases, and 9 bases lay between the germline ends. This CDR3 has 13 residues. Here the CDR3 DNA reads TGTGCCAGCAGCTTTGGGGAGAGCTATGGCTACACCTTC. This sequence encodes CASSFGESYGYTF.

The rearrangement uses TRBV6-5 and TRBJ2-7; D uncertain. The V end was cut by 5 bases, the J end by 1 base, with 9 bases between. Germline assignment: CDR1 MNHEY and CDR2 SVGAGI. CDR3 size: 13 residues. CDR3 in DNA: TGTGCCAGCAGTCCCTTGGAATCCTACGAGCAGTACTTC. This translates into CASSPLESYEQYF.

The chain's CDR3 is CASSLIGGLDNEQFF. DNA for the CDR3: TGCGCCAGCAGCCTCATCGGGGGGCTGGACAATGAGCAGTTCTTC. The V gene is TRBV5-1, the J gene TRBJ2-1; D is perhaps TRBD2 (7 bases). The ends were cut back, 4 bases at V and 5 bases at J, with 16 bases in the middle. CDR1 and CDR2 (germline): SGHRS, YFSETQ. The CDR3 runs 15 residues.

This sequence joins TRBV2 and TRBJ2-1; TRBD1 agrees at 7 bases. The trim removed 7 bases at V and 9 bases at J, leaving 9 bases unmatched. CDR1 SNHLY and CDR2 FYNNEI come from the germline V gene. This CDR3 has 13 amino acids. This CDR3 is CASIRLAGGEQFF. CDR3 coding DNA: TGTGCCAGCATTAGGCTAGCAGGGGGTGAGCAGTTCTTC.

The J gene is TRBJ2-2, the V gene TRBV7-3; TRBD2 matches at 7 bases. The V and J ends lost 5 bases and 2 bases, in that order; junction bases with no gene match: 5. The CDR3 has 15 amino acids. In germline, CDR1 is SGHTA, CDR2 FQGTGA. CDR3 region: CASSPTSVNTGELFF. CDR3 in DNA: TGTGCCAGCAGCCCCACTAGCGTCAACACCGGGGAGCTGTTTTTT. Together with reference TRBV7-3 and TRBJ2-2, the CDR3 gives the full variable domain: GAGVSQTPSNKVTEKGKYVELRCDPISGHTALYWYRQSLGQGPEFLIYFQGTGAADDSGLPNDRFFAVRPEGSVSTLKIQRTERGDSAVYLCASSPTSVNTGELFFGEGSRLTVL.

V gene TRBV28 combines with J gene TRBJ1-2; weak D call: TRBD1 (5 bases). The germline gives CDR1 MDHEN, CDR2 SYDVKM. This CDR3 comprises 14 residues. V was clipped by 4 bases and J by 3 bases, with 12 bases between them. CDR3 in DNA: TGTGCCAGCAGTTCCTCCGGGACGGACTATGGCTACACCTTC. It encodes CASSSSGTDYGYTF.

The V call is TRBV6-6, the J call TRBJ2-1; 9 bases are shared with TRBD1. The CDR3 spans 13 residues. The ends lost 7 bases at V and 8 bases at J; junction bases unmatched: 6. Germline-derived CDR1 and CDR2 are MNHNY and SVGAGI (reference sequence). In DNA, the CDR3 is TGTGCCAGCAACCGACAGGGGGGGCATGAGCAGTTCTTC. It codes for CASNRQGGHEQFF.

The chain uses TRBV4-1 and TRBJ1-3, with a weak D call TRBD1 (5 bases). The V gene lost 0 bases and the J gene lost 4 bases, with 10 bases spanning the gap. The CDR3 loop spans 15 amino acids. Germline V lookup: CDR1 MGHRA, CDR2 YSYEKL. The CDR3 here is CASSQDGTLGNTIYF. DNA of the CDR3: TGCGCCAGCAGCCAAGATGGGACCCTCGGAAACACCATATATTTT.

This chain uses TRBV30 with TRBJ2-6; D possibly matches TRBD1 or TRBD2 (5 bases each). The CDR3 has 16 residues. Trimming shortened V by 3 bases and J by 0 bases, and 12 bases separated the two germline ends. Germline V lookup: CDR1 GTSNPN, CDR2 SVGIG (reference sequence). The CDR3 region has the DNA TGTGCCTGGAGGTTGGGACGGTTCTCTGGGGCCAACGTCCTGACTTTC. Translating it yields CAWRLGRFSGANVLTF. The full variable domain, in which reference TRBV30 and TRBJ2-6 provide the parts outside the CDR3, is SQTIHQWPATLVQPVGSPLSLECTVEGTSNPNLYWYRQAAGRGLQLLFYSVGIGQISSEVPQNLSASRPQDRQFILSSKKLLLSDSGFYLCAWRLGRFSGANVLTFGAGSRLTVL.

CDR3 bases: TGTGCCAGCAGTTACGGGACGAAGTCAAACACCATATATTTT. Translated, it gives CASSYGTKSNTIYF. V is TRBV6-5 and J is TRBJ1-3, with D possibly TRBD1 on 5 matching bases. Deletions cut 2 bases from V and 6 bases from J, with 11 bases between. The length of the CDR3 is 14 residues. Germline CDR1 MNHEY, CDR2 SVGAGI.

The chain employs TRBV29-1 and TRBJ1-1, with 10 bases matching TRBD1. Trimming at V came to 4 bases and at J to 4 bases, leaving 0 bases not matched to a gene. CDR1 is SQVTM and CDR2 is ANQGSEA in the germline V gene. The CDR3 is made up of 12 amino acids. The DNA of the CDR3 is TGCAGCGTTGGGACAGGGGGCACTGAAGCTTTCTTT. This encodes CSVGTGGTEAFF. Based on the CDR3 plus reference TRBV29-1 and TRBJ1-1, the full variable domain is SAVISQKPSRDICQRGTSLTIQCQVDSQVTMMFWYRQQPGQSLTLIATANQGSEATYESGFVIDKFPISRPNLTFSTLTVSNMSPEDSSIYLCSVGTGGTEAFFGQGTRLTVV.

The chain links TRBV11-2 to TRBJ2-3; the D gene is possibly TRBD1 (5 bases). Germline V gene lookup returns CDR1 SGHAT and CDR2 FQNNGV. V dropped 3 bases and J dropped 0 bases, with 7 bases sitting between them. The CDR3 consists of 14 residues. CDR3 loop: CASSFKGSTDTQYF. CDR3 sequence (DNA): TGTGCCAGCAGCTTCAAGGGGAGCACAGATACGCAGTATTTT.

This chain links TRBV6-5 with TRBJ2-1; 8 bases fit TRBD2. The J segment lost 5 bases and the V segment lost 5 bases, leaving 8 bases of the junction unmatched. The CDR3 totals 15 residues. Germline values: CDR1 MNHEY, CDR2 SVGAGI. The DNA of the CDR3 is TGTGCCAGCAGTGGAGGAACTAGCGGTAACAATGAGCAGTTCTTC. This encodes CASSGGTSGNNEQFF.

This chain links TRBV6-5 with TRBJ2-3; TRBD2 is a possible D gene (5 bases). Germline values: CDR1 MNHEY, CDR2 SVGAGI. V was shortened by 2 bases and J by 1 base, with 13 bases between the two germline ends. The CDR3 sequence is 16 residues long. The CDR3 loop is CASSYRAGGGTDTQYF. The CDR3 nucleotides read TGTGCCAGCAGTTACCGAGCCGGAGGTGGCACAGATACGCAGTATTTT.

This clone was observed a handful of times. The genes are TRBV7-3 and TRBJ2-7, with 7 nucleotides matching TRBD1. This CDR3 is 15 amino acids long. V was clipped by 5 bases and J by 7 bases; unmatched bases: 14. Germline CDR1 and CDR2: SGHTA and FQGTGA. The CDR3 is CASSEGGGYPVEQYF. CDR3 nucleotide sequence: TGTGCCAGCAGCGAAGGGGGCGGGTATCCCGTAGAGCAGTACTTC. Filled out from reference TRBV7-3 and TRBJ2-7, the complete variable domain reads GAGVSQTPSNKVTEKGKYVELRCDPISGHTALYWYRQSLGQGPEFLIYFQGTGAADDSGLPNDRFFAVRPEGSVSTLKIQRTERGDSAVYLCASSEGGGYPVEQYFGPGTRLTVT.

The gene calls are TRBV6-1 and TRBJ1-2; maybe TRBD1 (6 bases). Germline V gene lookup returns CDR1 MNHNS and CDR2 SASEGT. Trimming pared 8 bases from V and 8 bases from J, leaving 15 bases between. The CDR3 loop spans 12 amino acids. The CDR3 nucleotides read TGTGCCAGCGGACCCACAGGGTGGGGCTACACCTTC. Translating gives CASGPTGWGYTF.

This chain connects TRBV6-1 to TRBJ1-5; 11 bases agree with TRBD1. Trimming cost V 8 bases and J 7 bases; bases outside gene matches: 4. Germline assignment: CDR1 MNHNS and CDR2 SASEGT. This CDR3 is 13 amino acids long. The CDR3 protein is CASFGTGGQPQHF. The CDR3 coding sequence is TGTGCCAGCTTTGGGACAGGGGGGCAGCCCCAGCATTTT.

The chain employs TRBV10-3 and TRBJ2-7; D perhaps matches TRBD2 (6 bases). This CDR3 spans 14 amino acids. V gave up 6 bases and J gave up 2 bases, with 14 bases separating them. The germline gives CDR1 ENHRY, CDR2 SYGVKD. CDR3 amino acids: CAISPVGGTYEQYF. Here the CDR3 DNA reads TGTGCCATCAGCCCTGTGGGGGGAACCTACGAGCAGTACTTC.

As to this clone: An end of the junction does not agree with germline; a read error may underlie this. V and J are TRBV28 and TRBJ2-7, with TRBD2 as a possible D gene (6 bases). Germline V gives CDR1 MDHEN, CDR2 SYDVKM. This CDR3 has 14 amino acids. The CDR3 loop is CASSLWDFHYEQYF. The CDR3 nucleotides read TGTGCCAGCAGTCTATGGGACTTCCACTACGAGCAGTACTTC.

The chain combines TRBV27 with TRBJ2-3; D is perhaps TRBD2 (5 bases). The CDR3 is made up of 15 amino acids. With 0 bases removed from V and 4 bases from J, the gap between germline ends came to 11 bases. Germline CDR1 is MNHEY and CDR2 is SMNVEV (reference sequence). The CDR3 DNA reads TGTGCCAGCAGTTTATCGTTGGGAGCTCCAGATACGCAGTATTTT. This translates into CASSLSLGAPDTQYF.

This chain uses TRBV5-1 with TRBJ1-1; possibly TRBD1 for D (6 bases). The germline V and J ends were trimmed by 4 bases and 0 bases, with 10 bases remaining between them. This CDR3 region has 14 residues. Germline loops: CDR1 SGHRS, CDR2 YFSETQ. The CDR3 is CASSPGGMNTEAFF. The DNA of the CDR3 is TGCGCCAGCAGCCCGGGGGGCATGAACACTGAAGCTTTCTTT.

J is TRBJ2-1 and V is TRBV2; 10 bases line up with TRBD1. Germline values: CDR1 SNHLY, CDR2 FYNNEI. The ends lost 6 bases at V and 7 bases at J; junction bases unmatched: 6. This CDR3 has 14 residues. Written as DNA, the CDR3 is TGTGCCAGCAGGGAGACAGGGGGCAGGAATGAGCAGTTCTTC. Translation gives CASRETGGRNEQFF.